The clone carrying this TCR beta chain was recorded a few times. Its antigen is unidentified. Vbeta (60) and Jbeta (13) primers were used in the PCR. Method: immunoSEQ multiplex PCR; TCRdb's copy keeps in-frame clones and lacks some. This table holds about 160,000 clones, 78% found once. These data originate in a study of cytomegalovirus exposure and HLA in healthy donors. The wider study: Unique TCRs from HLA-typed donors, 80 million to 90 million of them, were held in an early data release. Notes on the study in general: Being productive about 87% or about 30% of the time was typical of most TCR beta V segments in an earlier analysis. The study put 150 to 200 TCR beta chains on its list as cytomegalovirus-associated. V segments that were indistinguishable, TRBV6-2 and TRBV6-3 among them, were omitted from analysis.

The length of the CDR3 is 15 residues. The V gene's germline CDR1 is MNHNY and CDR2 SVGAGI (reference sequence). J was trimmed by 3 bases and V by 6 bases; bases with no gene match: 6. This sequence joins TRBV6-6 and TRBJ2-2, with 8 bases lining up with TRBD1. This sequence was found in a woman in her thirties or forties in good health and CMV-seropositive. The material sequenced was PBMCs. Here the CDR3 reads CASSPGTGYTGELFF. In DNA, the CDR3 is TGTGCCAGCAGCCCCGGGACAGGTTACACCGGGGAGCTGTTTTTT.